This record covers a single T cell receptor (beta chain). In the same sample, other DNA sequences code for this CDR3. This record comes from a study of shared clonotypes between healthy human individuals. Only CD45RO-negative cells positively selected for CCR7 counted as naive CD8 cells, so terminally differentiated effector memory CD45RA+ cells were excluded. Assay: immunoSEQ multiplex PCR; the TCRdb copy retains only in-frame clones and omits some. The table includes approximately 810,000 clones, approximately 92% detected once. Material: naive CD8+ T cells sorted from blood. The clonotype was recovered from a man younger than 40 in good health.

The CDR3 DNA reads as TGTGCCAGCAGTTTAAGAGGGACAGTCTATGGCTACACCTTC. Its translation: CASSLRGTVYGYTF. The chain is built from TRBV27 and TRBJ1-2; 7 positions match TRBD1. The length of the CDR3 is 14 residues. The germline CDR1 and CDR2 sequences are MNHEY and SMNVEV (reference sequence). Trimming at V came to 2 bases and at J to 4 bases, leaving 4 bases not matched to a gene.